This TCR beta chain is from a study of blood T cell repertoires in COVID-19 (dated by TCRdb to the early 2020s). About the study as a whole: The collaborator samples originated in the United States, Italy and Spain and spanned the acute and convalescent phases of COVID-19. Samples came from the ongoing ImmuneRACE study (first 160 participants) plus 1,254 subjects from 6 global collaborators. The sample metadata nearly always contained a de-identified subject ID, COVID-19 status, age in years and sex. The repertoires were released in a freely available public database meant as a resource for research on the immune response to SARS-CoV-2. The dataset comprised deeply sampled blood TCRbeta repertoires from subjects exposed to, actively infected with, or recovered from COVID-19. Where HLA class I and class II types were available, the types were taken from metadata supplied by the sample provider, not from assay-based typing. The material from the prospective study consisted of cDNA or gDNA derived from T cells, B-cell-depleted T cells, or PBMCs.

TCRbeta CDR3 regions were amplified from genomic DNA using the immunoSEQ Assay, a bias-controlled multiplex PCR. Under the source paper's analysis protocol: The number of nucleated cells in each sample was estimated from the amplification of reference gene primers within the assay. To quantify the absolute abundance of each unique TCRbeta CDR3 rearrangement, sequence reads were collapsed and filtered. Productive Simpson clonality was computed per sample as the square root of Simpson's diversity index over productive rearrangements. TCRdb stores this immuneACCESS table with in-frame sequences only. Part of the clones is absent; in the studies checked, under half of the shortfall reflects unresolved V genes, and no reason is known for the rest. Clone size and the V and J calls come from that table; the DNA yielded D and trimming. The sample table holds some 140,000 clones, of which about 76% were seen once. The ten largest clonotypes hold around 18% of the sample.

V loses 1 base at its end and J loses 2 bases; junction bases beyond the gene matches: 5. The germline V gene (reference sequence) sets CDR1 to LNHDA and CDR2 to SQIVND. From the cysteine up to the phenylalanine, the CDR3 has a length of 15 residues. Of all the DNA, just the CDR3 is kept, 45 bases in frame from base 1. Summary of the overall study and its limitations: How much clinical and demographic metadata was included differed by source and by participant, and the metadata was provided uncurated.

Points on this clone: Its antigen remains undetermined. No clone much larger than this one lies a single base away; base qualities are absent.

Each collaborating institution followed its own protocols to collect whole blood in K2EDTA tubes. For TCRbeta analysis, collaborators shipped samples as frozen whole blood, isolated PBMCs, or DNA extracted from either of those sample types. The sequence came from a man aged 80 or over with acute or convalescent COVID-19. The sequence links TRBV19 to TRBJ2-7, and TRBD2 matches 7 of the central bases. Specimen: peripheral blood. The CDR3 protein: CASSIASGAPYEQYF. The DNA is TGTGCCAGTAGTATAGCCAGCGGGGCGCCCTACGAGCAGTACTTC.